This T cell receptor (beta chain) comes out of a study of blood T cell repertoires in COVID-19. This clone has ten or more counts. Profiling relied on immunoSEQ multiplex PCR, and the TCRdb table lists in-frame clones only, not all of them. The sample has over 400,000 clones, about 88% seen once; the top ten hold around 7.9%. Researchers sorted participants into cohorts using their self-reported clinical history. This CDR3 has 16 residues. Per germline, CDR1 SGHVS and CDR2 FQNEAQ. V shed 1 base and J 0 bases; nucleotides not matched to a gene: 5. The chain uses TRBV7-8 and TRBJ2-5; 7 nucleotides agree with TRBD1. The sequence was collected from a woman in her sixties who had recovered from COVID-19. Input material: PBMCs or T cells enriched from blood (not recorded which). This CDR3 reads CASSLVDRAYQETQYF. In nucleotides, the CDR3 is TGTGCCAGCAGCTTAGTCGACAGGGCGTACCAAGAGACCCAGTACTTC.